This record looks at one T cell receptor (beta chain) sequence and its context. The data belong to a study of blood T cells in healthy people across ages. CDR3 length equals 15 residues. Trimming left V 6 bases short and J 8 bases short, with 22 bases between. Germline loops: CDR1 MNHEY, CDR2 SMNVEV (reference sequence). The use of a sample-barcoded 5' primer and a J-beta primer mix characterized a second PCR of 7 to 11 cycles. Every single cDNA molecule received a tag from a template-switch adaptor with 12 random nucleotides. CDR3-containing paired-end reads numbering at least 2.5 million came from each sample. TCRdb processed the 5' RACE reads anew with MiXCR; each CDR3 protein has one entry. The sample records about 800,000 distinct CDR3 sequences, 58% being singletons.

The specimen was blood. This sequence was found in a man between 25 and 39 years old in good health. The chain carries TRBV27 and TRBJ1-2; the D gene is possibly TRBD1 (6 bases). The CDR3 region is CASSPFGPNRDGYTF. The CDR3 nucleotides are TGTGCCAGCAGCCCGTTCGGCCCAAACAGGGACGGCTACACCTTC.